This T cell receptor beta chain came from a study of beta chain features in type 1 diabetes. In the study overall: No age, gender or cell yield differences were seen between patients and healthy donors.

Note on this clone: Antigen unknown.

Study-wide points: Shortening that was moderate but significant affected the TCRB CDR3s of Type 1 diabetes patients in all four CD4+ subsets. The naive, central memory and Treg TCRB repertoires showed an apparent similarity that was greater among patients than among healthy donors.

With V trimmed by 4 bases and J by 0 bases, 16 bases remained unmatched. Germline V gene sequence: CDR1 SGHVS, CDR2 FQNEAQ. The length of the CDR3 is 20 residues. Via the markers CD45RO/CCR7/CD25/CD127/CD95/CD27, stem cell-like memory, regulatory, central memory and naive CD4+ cells were sorted. Expressed TCRB transcripts were sequenced after all isolated RNA was converted to cDNA. Assay: immunoSEQ multiplex PCR; the TCRdb copy retains only in-frame clones and omits some. The profile covers 330,000 or so clones, with 10% to 15% appearing a single time and approximately 0.01% taken by the ten largest.

The TCR comes from a woman in her late teens or twenties with type 1 diabetes. The V call is TRBV7-8, the J call TRBJ2-7; 12 bases are shared with TRBD2. Sequences were obtained from naive CD4+ T cells from blood. Here the CDR3 reads CASSSPGLAGFPPRSYEQYF. CDR3 sequence (DNA): TGTGCCAGCAGCTCGCCGGGACTAGCGGGCTTTCCGCCCCGCTCCTACGAGCAGTACTTC. Full variable domain (outside the CDR3, taken from reference TRBV7-8 and TRBJ2-7): GAGVSQSPRYKVAKRGQDVALRCDPISGHVSLFWYQQALGQGPEFLTYFQNEAQLDKSGLPSDRFFAERPEGSVSTLKIQRTQQEDSAVYLCASSSPGLAGFPPRSYEQYFGPGTRLTVT.